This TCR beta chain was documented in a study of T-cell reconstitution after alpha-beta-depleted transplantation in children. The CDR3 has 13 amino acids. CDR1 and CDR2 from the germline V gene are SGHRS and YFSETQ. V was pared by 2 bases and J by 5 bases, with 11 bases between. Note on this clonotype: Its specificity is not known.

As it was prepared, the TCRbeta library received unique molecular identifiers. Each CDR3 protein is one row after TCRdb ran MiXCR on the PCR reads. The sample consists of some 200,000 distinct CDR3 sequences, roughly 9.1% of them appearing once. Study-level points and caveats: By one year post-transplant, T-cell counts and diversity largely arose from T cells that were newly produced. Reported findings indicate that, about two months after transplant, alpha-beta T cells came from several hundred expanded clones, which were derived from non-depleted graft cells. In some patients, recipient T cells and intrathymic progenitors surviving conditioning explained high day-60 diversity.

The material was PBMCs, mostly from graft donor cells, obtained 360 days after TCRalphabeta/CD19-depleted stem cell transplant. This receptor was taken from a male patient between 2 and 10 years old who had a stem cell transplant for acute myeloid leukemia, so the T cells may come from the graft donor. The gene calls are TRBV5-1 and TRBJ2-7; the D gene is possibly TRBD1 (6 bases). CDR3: CASSLNRVHEQYF. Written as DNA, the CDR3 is TGCGCCAGCAGCTTAAACAGGGTCCACGAGCAGTACTTC.